This T cell receptor beta chain derives from a study of cytomegalovirus exposure and HLA in healthy donors. 13 Jbeta primers and 60 Vbeta primers were used for the PCR. Sequencing was performed with immunoSEQ multiplex PCR; in TCRdb, only in-frame clones are kept and a portion is missing. This table holds about 160,000 clones, more than 75% found once. V shed 6 bases and J 4 bases; nucleotides not matched to a gene: 10. In germline, CDR1 is LNHDA, CDR2 SQIVND (reference sequence). This CDR3 has 15 amino acids. What was sequenced was PBMCs. The clonotype originates from a girl aged 10-17 years in good health and CMV-seropositive. The V call is TRBV19, the J call TRBJ2-3, with 7 nucleotides matching TRBD2. The CDR3 loop reads CASSVSAGEADTQYF. The CDR3 DNA follows: TGTGCCAGTAGCGTTTCTGCGGGGGAAGCAGATACGCAGTATTTT.